One sample yielded the 5 T cell receptor beta chains listed below, sequenced in a study of cytomegalovirus exposure and HLA in healthy donors. The PCR ran on 60 Vbeta and 13 Jbeta primers. This table comes from immunoSEQ multiplex PCR, and its TCRdb copy is limited to in-frame clones, with some not included. The profile covers 110,000 to 150,000 clones, with roughly 73% appearing a single time and around 14% taken by the ten largest. What was sequenced was PBMCs. The receptors shown here come from a human donor in good health.

V gene TRBV27 combines with J gene TRBJ2-7; no reliable D call. Germline CDR1 and CDR2: MNHEY and SMNVEV (reference sequence). With 3 bases removed from V and 5 bases from J, the gap between germline ends came to 5 bases. The CDR3 sequence is 11 residues long. The CDR3 coding sequence is TGTGCCAGCAGTTTGGGCGACGAGCAGTACTTC. This codes for CASSLGDEQYF.

This clone was recorded a few times. The genes are TRBV7-9 and TRBJ2-4; D might be TRBD1 (5 bases). This CDR3 comprises 13 residues. The V end lost 3 bases, the J end lost 7 bases, and 10 bases lay between the germline ends. Germline V gene lookup returns CDR1 SEHNR and CDR2 FQNEAQ (reference sequence). CDR3 DNA: TGTGCCAGCAGCTTTATAGGGGATAACATTCAGTACTTC. Translation: CASSFIGDNIQYF. The variable domain in full, with the rest retrieved from reference TRBV7-9 and TRBJ2-4, is DTGVSQNPRHKITKRGQNVTFRCDPISEHNRLYWYRQTLGQGPEFLTYFQNEAQLEKSRLLSDRFSAERPKGSFSTLEIQRTEQGDSAMYLCASSFIGDNIQYFGAGTRLSVL.

The gene calls are TRBV5-1 and TRBJ2-2; the match to TRBD1 covers 7 bases. The CDR3 length is 14 residues. CDR1 is SGHRS and CDR2 is YFSETQ in the germline V gene. After removal of 4 bases from V and 4 bases from J, the junction contained 4 bases not matched to a gene. The CDR3 loop reads CASSPDRVTGELFF. In nucleotides, the CDR3 is TGCGCCAGCAGCCCCGACAGGGTCACCGGGGAGCTGTTTTTT. The complete variable domain, with remaining parts taken from reference TRBV5-1 and TRBJ2-2, reads KAGVTQTPRYLIKTRGQQVTLSCSPISGHRSVSWYQQTPGQGLQFLFEYFSETQRNKGNFPGRFSGRQFSNSRSEMNVSTLELGDSALYLCASSPDRVTGELFFGEGSRLTVL.

The rearrangement links TRBV5-6 to TRBJ2-5; D ambiguous. The DNA end is a closer match to TRBJ2-7, so the J assignment may be wrong. The CDR3 spans 14 residues. Germline V CDR1 and CDR2: SGHDT, YYEEEE. CDR3 nucleotide sequence: TGTGCCAGCAGCTTGGGCGGTCAGCCCTACGAGCAGTACTTC. This gives the protein CASSLGGQPYEQYF.

The chain is built from TRBV14 and TRBJ2-5, with D perhaps TRBD2 (6 bases). Matching the DNA end better, TRBJ2-7 makes the J call doubtful. The CDR3 length is 16 residues. Germline CDR1 SGHDN, CDR2 FVKESK. CDR3 protein: CASSQDPREWSYEQYF. CDR3 DNA: TGTGCCAGCAGCCAAGATCCCCGGGAGTGGTCCTACGAGCAGTACTTC.